The 6 T cell receptor beta chains given below trace back to one sample, sequenced in a study of T cell repertoires in cytomegalovirus infection. TCRdb analysed the reads with MiXCR anew, one entry per CDR3 protein. This table holds some 900,000 distinct CDR3 sequences, around a third found once. What these receptors recognize is not known. Here the sequenced sample was cultured CD8+ T cells from PBMCs, taken from culture after CMV antigen stimulation. Receptor source: a human donor in good health (CMV status not recorded). Some clones in this sample may be carry-over from other donors' samples.

This clonotype was observed a handful of times. This chain links TRBV6-1 with TRBJ1-2, with a possible D match to TRBD1 (5 bases). The CDR3 contains 14 residues. Trimming left V 6 bases short and J 4 bases short, with 15 bases between. Germline lookup yields CDR1 MNHNS and CDR2 SASEGT. The CDR3 protein is CASSDSGEFYGYTF. CDR3 bases: TGTGCCAGCAGCGACAGCGGCGAATTCTATGGCTACACCTTC.

This clonotype occurred a few times. The chain is built from TRBV18 and TRBJ1-1; D gene ambiguous. V gave up 2 bases and J gave up 1 base, with 8 bases separating them. There are 14 residues in the CDR3. Germline V gene data show CDR1 as KGHSH and CDR2 as LQKENI. The CDR3 region is CASSPSKGNTEAFF. CDR3 in DNA: TGTGCCAGCTCACCAAGTAAGGGGAACACTGAAGCTTTCTTT.

This clonotype was seen a handful of times. V and J are TRBV6-5 and TRBJ2-5; D uncertain. There are 15 residues in the CDR3. Germline V lookup: CDR1 MNHEY, CDR2 SVGAGI. V was cut by 0 bases and J by 0 bases, with 8 bases left in between. The CDR3 loop is CASSYSNRYQETQYF. The CDR3 nucleotides read TGTGCCAGCAGTTACTCGAACCGGTACCAAGAGACCCAGTACTTC.

This clonotype was seen more than once but under ten times. The gene calls are TRBV6-5 and TRBJ2-7, with D maybe TRBD1 (6 bases). The CDR3 length is 13 residues. Per the germline V gene, CDR1 is MNHEY and CDR2 is SVGAGI. Trimming shortened V by 2 bases and J by 3 bases, and 8 bases separated the two germline ends. The CDR3 DNA reads TGTGCCAGCAGTTACCGGACAGACTACGAGCAGTACTTC. It is translated as CASSYRTDYEQYF.

With respect to this clonotype: Compared with germline, one end of the junction differs, possibly owing to a read error. The chain has TRBV6-6 and TRBJ2-3, with 10 bases that match TRBD2. Per germline, CDR1 MNHNY and CDR2 SVGAGI (reference sequence). The CDR3 is 17 amino acids. CDR3 in DNA: TGTGCCAGCCGTAAAGACTTAGCGGGGGGAAAGACAGATGCGCAGTATTTT. It translates to CASRKDLAGGKTDAQYF.

V and J are TRBV6-6 and TRBJ2-5; 8 bases are a match to TRBD1. The V gene's germline CDR1 is MNHNY and CDR2 SVGAGI (reference sequence). The V and J ends lost 2 bases and 4 bases, in that order; junction bases with no gene match: 3. This CDR3 comprises 14 residues. CDR3 sequence (DNA): TGTGCCAGCAGTTACGACAGGGGAACAGAGACCCAGTACTTC. It is translated as CASSYDRGTETQYF.